What follows are 12 T cell receptor beta chains derived from one specimen sequenced in a study of human T cells and chemical hapten exposure. As for time point: patch test 2, 6 weeks after DPC sensitization. Treatment denoted: therapeutic diphenylcyclopropenone sensitization with weekly scalp DPC. Each CDR3 protein is one row after TCRdb ran MiXCR on the RACE reads. The sample lists approximately 87,000 distinct CDR3 sequences; 10% to 12% were seen once. The source material was whole blood, sampled in connection with sensitization to the hapten diphenylcyclopropenone (DPC). The receptors originated from a middle-aged woman with alopecia areata. Some clones in this sample may be carry-over from other donors' samples.

This clonotype has a count of ten or more. The rearrangement links TRBV24-1 to TRBJ1-2; 9 bases map to TRBD1. There are 14 residues in the CDR3. Unmatched junction bases numbered 1, after V lost 5 bases and J lost 1 base. Looked up from germline, CDR1 is KGHDR and CDR2 is SFDVKD. CDR3 nucleotide sequence: TGTGCCACCAGTGGGGACAGGGTTAACTATGGCTACACCTTC. Translated: CATSGDRVNYGYTF.

This clonotype came up many times. CDR3 sequence reads: CSVVGAGEKLFF. The DNA of the CDR3 is TGCAGCGTTGTGGGGGCTGGTGAAAAACTGTTTTTT. This chain uses TRBV29-1 with TRBJ1-4, with D possibly being TRBD1 (6 bases). Trimming shortened V by 4 bases and J by 7 bases, and 10 bases separated the two germline ends. This CDR3 is built from 12 residues. Germline assignment: CDR1 SQVTM and CDR2 ANQGSEA.

This clonotype appeared many times. This chain joins TRBV6-5 and TRBJ1-1; a possible D gene is TRBD1 (5 bases). Germline CDR1 MNHEY, CDR2 SVGAGI. Trimming took off 6 bases at V and 6 bases at J, with 20 bases between the two ends. The CDR3 spans 15 residues. The CDR3 region is CASSPVAGPSSEAFF. The CDR3 DNA sequence: TGTGCCAGCAGCCCCGTGGCAGGGCCGTCTTCTGAAGCTTTCTTT.

There are many counts of this clonotype. The chain employs TRBV28 and TRBJ2-1, with D perhaps matching TRBD1 or TRBD2 (6 bases each). The germline V gene has CDR1 MDHEN and CDR2 SYDVKM. The CDR3 consists of 12 residues. CDR3 DNA sequence: TGTGTCACGGGGGCGAAACTCGGTGAGCAGTTCTTC. Protein product: CVTGAKLGEQFF.

This clonotype has a count of ten or more. The chain recombines TRBV12-3 or TRBV12-4 with TRBJ2-1, with D possibly matching TRBD2 (6 bases). V dropped 5 bases and J dropped 0 bases, with 11 bases sitting between them. This CDR3 has 15 amino acids. The CDR3 is CASSPGSPSYNEQFF. CDR3 DNA: TGTGCCAGCAGTCCCGGGAGCCCCTCCTACAATGAGCAGTTCTTC.

The J gene is TRBJ2-1, the V gene TRBV20-1, with 8 bases that match TRBD2. The CDR3 covers 14 residues. V shed 1 base, J shed 8 bases, and the junction held 7 bases outside the gene matches. In germline, CDR1 is DFQATT, CDR2 SNEGSKA (reference sequence). The CDR3 bases are TGCAGTGCTAGAGTATTAGCGGGGCGGGATGAGCAGTTCTTC. Protein sequence: CSARVLAGRDEQFF.

This clonotype was seen many times. The chain joins TRBV28 to TRBJ1-1, with D maybe TRBD1 (5 bases). Germline CDR1 MDHEN, CDR2 SYDVKM. Trimming stripped 6 bases from V and 5 bases from J, with 19 bases between. The CDR3 runs 15 residues. This CDR3 is CASRANTGGGTEAFF. DNA for the CDR3: TGTGCCAGCAGAGCTAACACAGGCGGAGGGACTGAAGCTTTCTTT.

This clonotype occurred a few times. The V and J genes are TRBV7-2 and TRBJ2-3; 10 nucleotides match TRBD1. There are 16 residues in the CDR3. CDR1 and CDR2 (germline): SGHTA, FQGNSA. V lost 4 bases and J lost 4; bases outside the gene matches: 8. The CDR3 loop reads CASSSPGTGAADTQYF. CDR3 in DNA: TGTGCCAGCAGCTCCCCCGGGACAGGGGCGGCAGATACGCAGTATTTT.

This clonotype was observed many times. The J gene is TRBJ2-3, the V gene TRBV11-2; a weak D match, TRBD1 (6 bases). The ends were cut back, 5 bases at V and 4 bases at J, with 16 bases in the middle. CDR1 is SGHAT, CDR2 FQNNGV, per germline. There are 15 residues in the CDR3. The CDR3 DNA follows: TGTGCCAGCAGCCGTCTCCAGGGGAAGGCAGATACGCAGTATTTT. Its translation: CASSRLQGKADTQYF. Together with reference TRBV11-2 and TRBJ2-3, the CDR3 gives the full variable domain: EAGVAQSPRYKIIEKRQSVAFWCNPISGHATLYWYQQILGQGPKLLIQFQNNGVVDDSQLPKDRFSAERLKGVDSTLKIQPAKLEDSAVYLCASSRLQGKADTQYFGPGTRLTVL.

In this sample, this clonotype turned up a few times. This chain uses TRBV19 with TRBJ2-7, with a tentative D call TRBD2 (6 bases). The CDR3 length is 13 residues. Deletions cut 8 bases from V and 2 bases from J, with 13 bases between. CDR1 is LNHDA, CDR2 SQIVND, per germline (reference sequence). For the CDR3, the DNA is TGTGCCAGTGCCGGGACTCCAACCTACGAGCAGTACTTC. This codes for CASAGTPTYEQYF.

The chain has TRBV5-4 and TRBJ1-1; 9 positions match TRBD1. Trimming cost V 0 bases and J 1 base; bases outside gene matches: 7. The germline V gene encodes CDR1 SGHNT and CDR2 YYREEE (reference sequence). The CDR3 length is 17 residues. CDR3 sequence: CASSLAGTGRPNTEAFF. In nucleotides, the CDR3 is TGTGCCAGCAGCTTGGCCGGGACAGGGAGACCGAACACTGAAGCTTTCTTT.

The chain links TRBV6-1 to TRBJ1-5; TRBD1 matches at 7 bases. This CDR3 is built from 14 residues. Trimming cost V 1 base and J 7 bases; bases outside gene matches: 4. The germline V gene encodes CDR1 MNHNS and CDR2 SASEGT. CDR3 residues: CASSEGLGGQPQHF. DNA for the CDR3: TGTGCCAGCAGTGAAGGCTTAGGGGGCCAGCCCCAGCATTTT.